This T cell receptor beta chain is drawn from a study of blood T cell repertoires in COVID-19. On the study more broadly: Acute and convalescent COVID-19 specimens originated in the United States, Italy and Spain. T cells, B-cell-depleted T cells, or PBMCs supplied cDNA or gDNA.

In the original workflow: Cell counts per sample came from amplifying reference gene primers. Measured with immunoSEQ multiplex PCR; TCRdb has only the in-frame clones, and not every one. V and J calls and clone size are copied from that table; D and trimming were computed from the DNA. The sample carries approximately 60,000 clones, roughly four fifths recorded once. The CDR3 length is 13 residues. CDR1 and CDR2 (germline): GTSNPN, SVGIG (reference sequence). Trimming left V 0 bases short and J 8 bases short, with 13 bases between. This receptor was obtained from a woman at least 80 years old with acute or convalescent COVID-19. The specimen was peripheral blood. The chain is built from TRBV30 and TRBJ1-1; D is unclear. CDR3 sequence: CAWSVPLGREAFF. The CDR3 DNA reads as TGTGCCTGGAGTGTACCCTTGGGCAGGGAAGCTTTCTTT.